The clone carrying this T cell receptor (beta chain) has more than one count but fewer than ten. Its antigen remains unidentified. Through Arm-PCR of CDR3 regions and iRepertoire HTBI primers, TCR beta libraries were built. One entry per CDR3 protein results from TCRdb running MiXCR on the multiplex PCR reads. Of under 350,000 distinct CDR3 sequences listed, 22% are singletons. The sample's time point: persistent/refractory GD, antithyroid drugs over 5 years with positive TRAb. The TCR library used RNA extracted from PBMCs. The data stem from a study of regulatory T cells in long-lasting Graves disease. Study-wide findings and caveats: Relative to newly diagnosed Graves' patients, persistent ones had lower TCR diversity. Repertoires from persistent disease leaned toward TRBV28, TRBJ1-2 and TRBJ2-5. Researchers examined only peripheral blood and not thyroid tissue.

Trimming left V 0 bases short and J 0 bases short, with 21 bases between. The CDR3 length is 19 residues. In germline, CDR1 is DFQATT, CDR2 SNEGSKA (reference sequence). This receptor was identified in a female donor with Graves disease. Specimen: peripheral blood mononuclear cells (PBMCs), collected when the disease was refractory, from a patient treated with antithyroid drugs. The chain couples TRBV20-1 to TRBJ1-5, with a possible D match to TRBD1 (5 bases). The DNA for the CDR3 is TGCAGTGCTAGAGATCGGGGACGGAGGGTGGAGTATAGCAATCAGCCCCAGCATTTT. Its protein product is CSARDRGRRVEYSNQPQHF.